Sequencing of this T cell receptor beta chain was carried out in a study of shared clonotypes between healthy human individuals. Assay used: immunoSEQ multiplex PCR; TCRdb lists only in-frame clones, some missing. The data show hundreds of thousands of clones, 73% seen once. Study outcomes and limitations: Depth was large, yet rarefaction showed that sorted-subset sequencing was incomplete.

CDR1 SGHAT and CDR2 FQNNGV come from the germline V gene. The CDR3 runs 14 residues. This clone has only a few counts. The antigen remains unidentified. One end of the junction does not line up with germline, which may come from a read error. The origin of this receptor is a woman aged 25-40 years in good health. Input material: memory CD4+ T cells sorted from blood. Subset reported: CD45RA-negative fraction. This chain joins TRBV11-2 and TRBJ2-7; 8 bases agree with TRBD2. DNA of the CDR3: TGTGCCAGCAGTTTAGCCGGGACTAGTCGCGAGCAGTACTTC. It encodes CASSLAGTSREQYF.